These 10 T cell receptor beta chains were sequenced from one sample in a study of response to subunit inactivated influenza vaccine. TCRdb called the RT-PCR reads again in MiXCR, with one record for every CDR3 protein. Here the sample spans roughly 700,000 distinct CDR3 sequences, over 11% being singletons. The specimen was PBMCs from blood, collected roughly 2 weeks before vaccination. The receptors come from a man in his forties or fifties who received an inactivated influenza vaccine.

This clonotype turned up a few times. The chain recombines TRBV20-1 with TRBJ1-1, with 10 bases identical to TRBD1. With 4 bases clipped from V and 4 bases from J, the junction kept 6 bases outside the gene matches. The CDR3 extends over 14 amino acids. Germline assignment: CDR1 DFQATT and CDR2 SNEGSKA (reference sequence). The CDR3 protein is CSAKRTGGITEAFF. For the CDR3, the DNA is TGCAGTGCTAAGCGGACAGGGGGAATCACTGAAGCTTTCTTT.

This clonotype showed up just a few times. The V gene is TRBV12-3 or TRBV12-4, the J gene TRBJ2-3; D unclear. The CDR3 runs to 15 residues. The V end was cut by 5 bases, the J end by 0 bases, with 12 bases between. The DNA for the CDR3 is TGTGCCAGCAGTCTTCTCTCCGCTAGCACAGATACGCAGTATTTT. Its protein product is CASSLLSASTDTQYF.

Here the CDR3 DNA reads TGTGCCAGCAGTTACTCGTGGGGCAGGAGGTACGAGCAGTACTTC. It yields the protein CASSYSWGRRYEQYF. The rearrangement links TRBV6-5 to TRBJ2-7, with D tentatively TRBD1 or TRBD2 (5 bases each). Germline V gene data show CDR1 as MNHEY and CDR2 as SVGAGI. The CDR3 contains 15 residues. Trimming stripped 0 bases from V and 4 bases from J, with 13 bases between.

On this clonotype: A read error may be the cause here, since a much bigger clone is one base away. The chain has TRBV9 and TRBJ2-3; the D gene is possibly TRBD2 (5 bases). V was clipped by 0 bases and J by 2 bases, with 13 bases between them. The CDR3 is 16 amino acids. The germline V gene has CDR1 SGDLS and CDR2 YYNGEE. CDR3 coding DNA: TGTGCCAGCAGCGTAGTCGCCTGGACTTACACAGATACGCAGTATTTT. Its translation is CASSVVAWTYTDTQYF. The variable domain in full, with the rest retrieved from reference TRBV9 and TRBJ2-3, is DSGVTQTPKHLITATGQRVTLRCSPRSGDLSVYWYQQSLDQGLQFLIQYYNGEERAKGNILERFSAQQFPDLHSELNLSSLELGDSALYFCASSVVAWTYTDTQYFGPGTRLTVL.

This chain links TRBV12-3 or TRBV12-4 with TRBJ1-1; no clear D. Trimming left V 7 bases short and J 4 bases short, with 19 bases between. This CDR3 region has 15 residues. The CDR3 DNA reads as TGTGCCAGCACCACCTGGAGGCGTATGAGCACTGAAGCTTTCTTT. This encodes CASTTWRRMSTEAFF.

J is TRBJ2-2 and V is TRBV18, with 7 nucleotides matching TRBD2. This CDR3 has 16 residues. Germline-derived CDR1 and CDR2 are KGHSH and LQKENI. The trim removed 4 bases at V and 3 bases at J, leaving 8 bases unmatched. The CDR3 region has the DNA TGTGCCAGCTCACGCACTAGCGCCGTTTACACCGGGGAGCTGTTTTTT. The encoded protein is CASSRTSAVYTGELFF.

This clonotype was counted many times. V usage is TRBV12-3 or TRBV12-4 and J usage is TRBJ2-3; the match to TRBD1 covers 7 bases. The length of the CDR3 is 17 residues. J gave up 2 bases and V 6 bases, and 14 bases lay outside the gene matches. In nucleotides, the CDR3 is TGTGCCAGCAGGCCACCGACAGGGATCCTATCCACAGATACGCAGTATTTT. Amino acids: CASRPPTGILSTDTQYF.

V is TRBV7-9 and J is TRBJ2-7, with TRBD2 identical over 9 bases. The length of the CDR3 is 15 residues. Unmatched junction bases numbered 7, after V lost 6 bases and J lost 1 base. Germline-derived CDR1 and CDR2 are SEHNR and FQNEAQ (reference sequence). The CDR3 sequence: CASRLRAGGSYEQYF. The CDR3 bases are TGTGCCAGCAGGCTGAGGGCGGGAGGGTCCTACGAGCAGTACTTC.

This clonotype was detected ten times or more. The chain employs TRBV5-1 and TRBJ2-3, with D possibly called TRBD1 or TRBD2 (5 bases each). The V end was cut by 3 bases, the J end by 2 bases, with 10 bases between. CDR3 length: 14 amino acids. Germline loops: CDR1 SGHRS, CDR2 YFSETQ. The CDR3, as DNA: TGCGCCAGCAGCTGGTTGGGGGACACAGATACGCAGTATTTT. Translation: CASSWLGDTDTQYF.

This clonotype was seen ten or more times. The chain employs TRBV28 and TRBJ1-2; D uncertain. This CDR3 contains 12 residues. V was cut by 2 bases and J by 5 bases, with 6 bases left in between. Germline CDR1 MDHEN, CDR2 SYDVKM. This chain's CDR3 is CASSLSFYGYTF. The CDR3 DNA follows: TGTGCCAGCAGTTTAAGTTTTTATGGCTACACCTTC.